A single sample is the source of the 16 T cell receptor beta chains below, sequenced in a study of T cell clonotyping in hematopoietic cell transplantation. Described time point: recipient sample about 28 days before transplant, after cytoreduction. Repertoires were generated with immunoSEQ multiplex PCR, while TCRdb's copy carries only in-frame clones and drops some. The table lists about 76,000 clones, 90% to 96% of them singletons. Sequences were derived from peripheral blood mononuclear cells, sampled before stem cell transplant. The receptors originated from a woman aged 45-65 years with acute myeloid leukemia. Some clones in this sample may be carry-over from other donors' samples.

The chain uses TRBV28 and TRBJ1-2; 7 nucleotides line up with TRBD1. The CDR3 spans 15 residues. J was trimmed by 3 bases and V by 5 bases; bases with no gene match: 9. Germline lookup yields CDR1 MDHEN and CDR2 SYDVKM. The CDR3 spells CASSQLTGVDYGYTF. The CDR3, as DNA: TGTGCCAGCAGTCAACTCACAGGGGTTGACTATGGCTACACCTTC.

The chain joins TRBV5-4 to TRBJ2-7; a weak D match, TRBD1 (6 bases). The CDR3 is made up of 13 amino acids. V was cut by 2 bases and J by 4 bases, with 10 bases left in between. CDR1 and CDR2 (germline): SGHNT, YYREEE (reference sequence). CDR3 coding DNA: TGTGCCAGCAGCTTAGCAGGGGTTTACGAGCAGTACTTC. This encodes CASSLAGVYEQYF.

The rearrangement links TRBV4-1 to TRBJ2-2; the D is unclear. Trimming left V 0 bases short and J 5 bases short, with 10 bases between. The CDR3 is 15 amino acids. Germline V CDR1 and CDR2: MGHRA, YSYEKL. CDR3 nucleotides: TGCGCCAGCAGCCAAGATCGGGCTATGACCGGGGAGCTGTTTTTT. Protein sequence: CASSQDRAMTGELFF.

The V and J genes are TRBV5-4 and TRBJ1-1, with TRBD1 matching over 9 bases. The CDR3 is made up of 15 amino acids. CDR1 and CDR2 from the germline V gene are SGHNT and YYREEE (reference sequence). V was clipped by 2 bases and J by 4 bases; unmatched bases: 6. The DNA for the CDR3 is TGTGCCAGCAGCTTACAGGGGGCTCGCGGCACTGAAGCTTTCTTT. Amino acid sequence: CASSLQGARGTEAFF.

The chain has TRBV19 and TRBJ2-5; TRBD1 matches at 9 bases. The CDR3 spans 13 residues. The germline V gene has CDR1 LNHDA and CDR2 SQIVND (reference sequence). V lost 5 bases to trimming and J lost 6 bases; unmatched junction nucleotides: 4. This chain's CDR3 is CASSGQGKQTQYF. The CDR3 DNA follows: TGTGCCAGTAGTGGACAGGGGAAACAGACCCAGTACTTC.

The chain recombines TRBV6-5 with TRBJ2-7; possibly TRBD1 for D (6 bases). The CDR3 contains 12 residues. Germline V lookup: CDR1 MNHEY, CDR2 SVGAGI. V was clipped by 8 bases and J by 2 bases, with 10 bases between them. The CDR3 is CASGQLTYEQYF. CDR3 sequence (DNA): TGTGCCAGCGGACAGCTCACCTACGAGCAGTACTTC.

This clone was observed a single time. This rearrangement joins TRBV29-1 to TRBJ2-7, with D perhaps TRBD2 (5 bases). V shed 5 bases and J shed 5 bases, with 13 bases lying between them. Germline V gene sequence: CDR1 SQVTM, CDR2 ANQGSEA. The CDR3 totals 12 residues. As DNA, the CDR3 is TGCAGCGTTATAATCTCCGGGAACGAGCAGTACTTC. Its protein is CSVIISGNEQYF.

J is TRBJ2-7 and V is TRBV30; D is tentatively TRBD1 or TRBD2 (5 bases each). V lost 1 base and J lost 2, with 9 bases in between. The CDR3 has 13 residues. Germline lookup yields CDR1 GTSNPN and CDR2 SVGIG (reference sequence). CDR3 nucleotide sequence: TGTGCCTGGAGTGGTTGGGGGACCTACGAGCAGTACTTC. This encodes CAWSGWGTYEQYF. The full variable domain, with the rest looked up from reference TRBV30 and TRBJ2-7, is SQTIHQWPATLVQPVGSPLSLECTVEGTSNPNLYWYRQAAGRGLQLLFYSVGIGQISSEVPQNLSASRPQDRQFILSSKKLLLSDSGFYLCAWSGWGTYEQYFGPGTRLTVT.

The CDR3 here is CSVDWESIGYTF. Written as DNA, the CDR3 is TGCAGCGTTGATTGGGAGTCTATTGGCTACACCTTC. The chain carries TRBV29-1 and TRBJ1-2; D is undetermined. V was trimmed by 3 bases and J by 7 bases, leaving 12 bases between them. The germline V gene encodes CDR1 SQVTM and CDR2 ANQGSEA. This CDR3 contains 12 residues.

The CDR3: CASSLGISHHEQFF. CDR3 in DNA: TGTGCCAGCAGCTTGGGCATCAGCCACCATGAGCAGTTCTTC. The chain is built from TRBV5-8 and TRBJ2-1; D is unclear. Germline loops: CDR1 SGHTS, CDR2 YDEGEE. The CDR3 totals 14 residues. Deletions cut 0 bases from V and 8 bases from J, with 12 bases between.

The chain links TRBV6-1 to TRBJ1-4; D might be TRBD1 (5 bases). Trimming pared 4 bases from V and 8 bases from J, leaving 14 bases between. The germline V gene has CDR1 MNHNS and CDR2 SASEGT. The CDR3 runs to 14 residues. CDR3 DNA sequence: TGTGCCAGCAGTGGAGGGGTGATCTCCGAAAAACTGTTTTTT. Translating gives CASSGGVISEKLFF.

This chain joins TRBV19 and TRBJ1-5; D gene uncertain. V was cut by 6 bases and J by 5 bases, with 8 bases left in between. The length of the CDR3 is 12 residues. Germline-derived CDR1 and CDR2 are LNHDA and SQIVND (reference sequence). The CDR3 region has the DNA TGTGCCAGTAGGTGGTTAGATCAGCCCCAGCATTTT. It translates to CASRWLDQPQHF.

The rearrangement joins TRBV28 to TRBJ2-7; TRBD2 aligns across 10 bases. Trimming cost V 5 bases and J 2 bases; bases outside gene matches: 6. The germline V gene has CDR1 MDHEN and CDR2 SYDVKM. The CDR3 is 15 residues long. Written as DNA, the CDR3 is TGTGCCAGCAGTGCCTCTAGCGGGGGCACCTACGAGCAGTACTTC. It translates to CASSASSGGTYEQYF.

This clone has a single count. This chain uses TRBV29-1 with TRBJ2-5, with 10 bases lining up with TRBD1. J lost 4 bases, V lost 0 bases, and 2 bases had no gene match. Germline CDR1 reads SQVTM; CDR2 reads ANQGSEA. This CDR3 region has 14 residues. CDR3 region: CSVEERDRGETQYF. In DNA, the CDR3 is TGCAGCGTTGAAGAACGGGACAGGGGAGAGACCCAGTACTTC.

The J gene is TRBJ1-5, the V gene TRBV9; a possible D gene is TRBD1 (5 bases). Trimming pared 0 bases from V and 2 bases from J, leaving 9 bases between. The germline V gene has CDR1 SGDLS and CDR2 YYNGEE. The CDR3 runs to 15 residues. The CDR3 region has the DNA TGTGCCAGCAGCGTAGGATCGGGGGGCAATCAGCCCCAGCATTTT. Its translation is CASSVGSGGNQPQHF.

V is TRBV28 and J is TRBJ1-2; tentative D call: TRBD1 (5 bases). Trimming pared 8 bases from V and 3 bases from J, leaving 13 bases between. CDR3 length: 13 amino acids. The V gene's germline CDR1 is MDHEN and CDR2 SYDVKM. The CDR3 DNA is TGTGCCAGCCGTACTCGGGGCGACTATGGCTACACCTTC. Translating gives CASRTRGDYGYTF.